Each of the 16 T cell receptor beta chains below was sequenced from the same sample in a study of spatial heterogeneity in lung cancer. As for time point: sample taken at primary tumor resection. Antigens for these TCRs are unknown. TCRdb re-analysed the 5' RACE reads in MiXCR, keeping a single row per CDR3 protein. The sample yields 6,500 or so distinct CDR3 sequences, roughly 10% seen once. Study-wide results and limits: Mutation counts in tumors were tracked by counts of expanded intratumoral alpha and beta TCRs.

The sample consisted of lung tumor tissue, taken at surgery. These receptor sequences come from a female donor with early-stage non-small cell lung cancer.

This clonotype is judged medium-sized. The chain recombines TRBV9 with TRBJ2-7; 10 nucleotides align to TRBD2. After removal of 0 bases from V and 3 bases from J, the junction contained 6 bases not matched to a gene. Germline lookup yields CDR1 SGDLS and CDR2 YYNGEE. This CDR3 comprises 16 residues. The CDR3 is CASSVGSGGALYEQYF. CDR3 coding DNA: TGTGCCAGCAGCGTAGGCAGCGGGGGGGCCCTCTACGAGCAGTACTTC.

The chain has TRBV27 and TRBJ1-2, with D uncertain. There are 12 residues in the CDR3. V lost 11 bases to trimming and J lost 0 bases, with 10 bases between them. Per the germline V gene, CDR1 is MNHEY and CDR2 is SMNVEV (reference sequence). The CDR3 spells CAAGLPNYGYTF. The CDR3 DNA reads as TGTGCCGCGGGGTTACCTAACTATGGCTACACCTTC.

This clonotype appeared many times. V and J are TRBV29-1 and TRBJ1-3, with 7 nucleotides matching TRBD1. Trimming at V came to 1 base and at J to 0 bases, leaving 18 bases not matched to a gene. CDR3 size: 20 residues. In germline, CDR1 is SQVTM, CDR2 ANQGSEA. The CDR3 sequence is CSVEARRTNQGVFSGNTIYF. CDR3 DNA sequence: TGCAGCGTTGAAGCTCGCCGAACAAACCAGGGGGTTTTCTCTGGAAACACCATATATTTT.

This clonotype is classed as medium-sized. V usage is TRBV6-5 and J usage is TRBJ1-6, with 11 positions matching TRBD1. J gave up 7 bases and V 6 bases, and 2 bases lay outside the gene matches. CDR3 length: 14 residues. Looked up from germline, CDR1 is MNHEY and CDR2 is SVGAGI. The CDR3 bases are TGTGCCAGCAGCGGACAGGGGGCAAATTCACCCCTCCACTTT. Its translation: CASSGQGANSPLHF.

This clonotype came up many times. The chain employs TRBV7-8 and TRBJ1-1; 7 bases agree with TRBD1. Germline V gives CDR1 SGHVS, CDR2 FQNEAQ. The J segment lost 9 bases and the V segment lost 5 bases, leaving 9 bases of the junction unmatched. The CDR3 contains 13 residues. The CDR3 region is CASSPDRRGQAFF. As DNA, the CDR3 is TGTGCCAGCAGCCCGGACAGGCGGGGGCAAGCTTTCTTT.

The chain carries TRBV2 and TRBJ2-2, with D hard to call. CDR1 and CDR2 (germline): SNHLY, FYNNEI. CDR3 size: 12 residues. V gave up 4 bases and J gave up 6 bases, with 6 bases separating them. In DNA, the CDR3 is TGTGCCAGCAGTGCCTTCTCCGGGGAGCTGTTTTTT. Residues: CASSAFSGELFF.

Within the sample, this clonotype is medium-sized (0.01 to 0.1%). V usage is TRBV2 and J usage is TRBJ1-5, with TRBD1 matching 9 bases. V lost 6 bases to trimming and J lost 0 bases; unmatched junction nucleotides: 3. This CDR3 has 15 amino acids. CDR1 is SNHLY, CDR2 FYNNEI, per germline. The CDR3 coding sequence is TGTGCCAGCAGCCCACAGGGGGCTAGCAATCAGCCCCAGCATTTT. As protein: CASSPQGASNQPQHF.

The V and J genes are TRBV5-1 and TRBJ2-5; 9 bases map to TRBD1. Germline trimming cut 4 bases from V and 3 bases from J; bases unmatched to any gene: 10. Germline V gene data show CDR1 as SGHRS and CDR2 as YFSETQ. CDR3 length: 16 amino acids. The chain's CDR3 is CASSLIDRGEEETQYF. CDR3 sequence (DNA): TGCGCCAGCAGCCTGATCGACAGGGGGGAGGAAGAGACCCAGTACTTC.

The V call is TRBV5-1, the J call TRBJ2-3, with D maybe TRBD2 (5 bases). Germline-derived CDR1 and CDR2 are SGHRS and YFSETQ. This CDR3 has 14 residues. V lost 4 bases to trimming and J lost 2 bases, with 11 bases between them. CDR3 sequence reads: CASSGGLNTDTQYF. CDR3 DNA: TGCGCCAGCAGCGGTGGACTTAACACAGATACGCAGTATTTT.

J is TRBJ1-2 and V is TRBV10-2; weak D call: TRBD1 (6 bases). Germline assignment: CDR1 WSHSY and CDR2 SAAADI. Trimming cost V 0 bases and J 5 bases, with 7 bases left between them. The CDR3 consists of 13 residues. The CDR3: CASSESGAYGYTF. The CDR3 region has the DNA TGCGCCAGCAGTGAGTCGGGGGCATATGGCTACACCTTC.

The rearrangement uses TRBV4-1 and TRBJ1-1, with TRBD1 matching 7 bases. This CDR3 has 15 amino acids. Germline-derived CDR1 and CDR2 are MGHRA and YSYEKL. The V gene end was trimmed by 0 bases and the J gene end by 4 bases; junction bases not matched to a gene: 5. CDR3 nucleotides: TGCGCCAGCAGCCAAGAAAGGACAGGCTTCACTGAAGCTTTCTTT. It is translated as CASSQERTGFTEAFF.

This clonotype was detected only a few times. The CDR3 is CASSEGAGAGVFF. The CDR3 region has the DNA TGCGCCAGCAGTGAGGGGGCAGGGGCCGGAGTTTTCTTT. The V call is TRBV10-2, the J call TRBJ1-1; D perhaps matches TRBD1 (6 bases). Germline-derived CDR1 and CDR2 are WSHSY and SAAADI. This CDR3 comprises 13 residues. V was pared by 2 bases and J by 13 bases, with 17 bases between.

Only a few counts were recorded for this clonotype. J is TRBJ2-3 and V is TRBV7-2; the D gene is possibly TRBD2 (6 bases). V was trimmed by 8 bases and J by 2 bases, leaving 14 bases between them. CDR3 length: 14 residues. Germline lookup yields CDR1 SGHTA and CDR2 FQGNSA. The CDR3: CASRKGLLTDTQYF. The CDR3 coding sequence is TGTGCCAGCCGAAAGGGACTCCTCACAGATACGCAGTATTTT.

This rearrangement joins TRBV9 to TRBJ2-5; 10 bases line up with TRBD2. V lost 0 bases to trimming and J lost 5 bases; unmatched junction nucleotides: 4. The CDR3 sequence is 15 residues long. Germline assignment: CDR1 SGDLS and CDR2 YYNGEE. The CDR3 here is CASSVVLAGVETQYF. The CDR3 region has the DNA TGTGCCAGCAGCGTAGTTCTAGCGGGGGTTGAGACCCAGTACTTC.

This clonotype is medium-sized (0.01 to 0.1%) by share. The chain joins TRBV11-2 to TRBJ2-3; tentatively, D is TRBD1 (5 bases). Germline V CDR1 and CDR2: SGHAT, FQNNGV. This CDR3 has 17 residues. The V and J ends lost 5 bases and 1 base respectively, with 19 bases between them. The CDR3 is CASSLTAWEGGTDTQYF. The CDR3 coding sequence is TGTGCCAGCAGCCTCACCGCCTGGGAAGGGGGCACAGATACGCAGTATTTT.

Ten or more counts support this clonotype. The CDR3 coding sequence is TGTGCCATCAGTGAATATGCTAGCGCCGGGGGCACAGATACGCAGTATTTT. This translates into CAISEYASAGGTDTQYF. The chain uses TRBV10-3 and TRBJ2-3, with TRBD2 as a possible D gene (6 bases). The V gene's germline CDR1 is ENHRY and CDR2 SYGVKD. Between the trimmed V and J ends, which lost 3 bases and 1 base, there was a span of 17 bases. This CDR3 comprises 17 residues.